The present entry profiles one T cell receptor beta chain with its context. The protocol was immunoSEQ multiplex PCR, while the TCRdb copy is restricted to in-frame clones and leaves out a portion. This table holds under 85,000 clones, 75% to 95% found once. This entry belongs to a study of technical replicates of blood from several donors. The CDR3 length is 15 residues. Germline trimming cut 0 bases from V and 4 bases from J; bases unmatched to any gene: 4. Germline V lookup: CDR1 ENHRY, CDR2 SYGVKD. This chain uses TRBV10-3 with TRBJ1-2; 8 positions match TRBD1. This receptor was taken from a human donor in good health. Some clones in this sample may be carry-over from other donors' samples. The sequencing sample was made of T cells isolated from PBMCs. The CDR3 DNA sequence: TGTGCCATCAGTGAGTCGGACAGGGAGATCTATGGCTACACCTTC. As protein: CAISESDREIYGYTF.